This T cell receptor (beta chain) is drawn from a study of blood T cell repertoires in COVID-19. On the study more broadly: COVID-19 samples, acute and convalescent, were from the United States, Italy and Spain. Nucleic acid was either cDNA or gDNA, and it came from T cells, B-cell-depleted T cells, or PBMCs.

Original methodology: Estimated nucleated cell counts came from reference gene primer amplification. Clones were read by immunoSEQ multiplex PCR, and TCRdb kept only the in-frame ones, dropping some. V and J calls and clone size come straight from that table; D and trimming were deduced from the DNA. The sample carries 65,000 to 80,000 clones, over 65% recorded once. CDR3 length: 14 amino acids. CDR1 is SNHLY, CDR2 FYNNEI, per germline. Trimming took off 2 bases at V and 1 base at J, with 9 bases between the two ends. The clonotype comes from a human donor in a cohort sampled during active COVID-19. The V gene is TRBV2, the J gene TRBJ2-7; TRBD1 might be the D (5 bases). Sequenced: peripheral blood. The CDR3 protein is CASSEQGESYEQYF. CDR3 DNA: TGTGCCAGCAGTGAACAGGGCGAATCCTACGAGCAGTACTTC.